What follows describes a single TCR beta chain. Its specificity is not known. This CDR3 is 16 amino acids long. Germline V lookup: CDR1 LGHDT, CDR2 YNNKEL (reference sequence). Trimming took 1 base from V and 0 from J, leaving 10 bases between them. Molecules of cDNA were individually given unique molecular identifiers that were attached to them. Each CDR3 protein gets one entry after TCRdb re-called the 5' RACE reads with MiXCR. The table shows roughly 55,000 distinct CDR3 sequences, with approximately 6.2% occurring only once. This entry belongs to a study of early T cells in non-severe SARS-CoV-2 infection. Study summary: Whole-blood bulk RNA, unsorted, was sequenced, and chains were unpaired. Notes on the study in general: VDJdb-based annotation leaned toward anti-spike CD8 responses and missed private and CD4 specificities.

The sequence came from an adult who was a healthcare worker with PCR-confirmed SARS-CoV-2 infection or an uninfected control (not recorded which). The genes are TRBV3-1 and TRBJ2-1, with D perhaps TRBD2 (5 bases). The sequenced sample was whole blood. The CDR3 DNA reads as TGTGCCAGCAGCCAAGGGAGGTCACCCTCCTACAATGAGCAGTTCTTC. Its translation is CASSQGRSPSYNEQFF.